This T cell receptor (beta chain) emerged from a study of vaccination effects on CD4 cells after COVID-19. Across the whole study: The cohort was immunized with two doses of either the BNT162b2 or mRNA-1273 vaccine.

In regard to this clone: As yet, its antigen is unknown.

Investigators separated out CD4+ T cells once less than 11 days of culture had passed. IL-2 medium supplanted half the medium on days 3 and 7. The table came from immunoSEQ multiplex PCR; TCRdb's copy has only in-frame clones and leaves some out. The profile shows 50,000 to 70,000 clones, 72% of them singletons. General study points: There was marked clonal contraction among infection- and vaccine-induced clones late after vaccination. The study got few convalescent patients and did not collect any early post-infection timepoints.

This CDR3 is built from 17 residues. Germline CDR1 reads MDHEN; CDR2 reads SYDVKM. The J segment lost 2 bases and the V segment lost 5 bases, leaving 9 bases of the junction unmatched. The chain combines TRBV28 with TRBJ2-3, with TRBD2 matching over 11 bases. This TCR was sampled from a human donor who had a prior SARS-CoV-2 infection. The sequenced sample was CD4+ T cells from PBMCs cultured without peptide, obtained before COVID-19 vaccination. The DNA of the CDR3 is TGTGCCAGCAGTCCACTGACTAGCGGGGACGACACAGATACGCAGTATTTT. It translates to CASSPLTSGDDTDTQYF.